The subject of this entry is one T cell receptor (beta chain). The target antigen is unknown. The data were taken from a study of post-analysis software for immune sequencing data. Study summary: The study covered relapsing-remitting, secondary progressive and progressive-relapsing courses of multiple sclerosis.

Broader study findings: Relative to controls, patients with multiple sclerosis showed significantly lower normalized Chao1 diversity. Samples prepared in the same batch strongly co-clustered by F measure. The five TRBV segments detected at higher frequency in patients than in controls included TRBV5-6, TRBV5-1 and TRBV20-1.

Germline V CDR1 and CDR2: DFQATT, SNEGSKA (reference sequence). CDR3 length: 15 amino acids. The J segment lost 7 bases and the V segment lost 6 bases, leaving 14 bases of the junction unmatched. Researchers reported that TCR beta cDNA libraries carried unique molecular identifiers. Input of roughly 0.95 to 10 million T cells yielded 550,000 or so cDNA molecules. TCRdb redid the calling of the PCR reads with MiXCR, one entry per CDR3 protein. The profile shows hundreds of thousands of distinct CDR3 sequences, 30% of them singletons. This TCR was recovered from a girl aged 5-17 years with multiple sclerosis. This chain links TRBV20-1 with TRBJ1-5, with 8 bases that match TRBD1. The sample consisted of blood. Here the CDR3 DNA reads TGCAGTGCGGGGGACAGCCGACCAGGGGGCCAGCCCCAGCATTTT. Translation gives CSAGDSRPGGQPQHF.